This TCR beta chain was sequenced in a study of multiple sclerosis patients with progressive multifocal leukoencephalopathy. Germline V gene data show CDR1 as SGHTA and CDR2 as FQGNSA. V was clipped by 1 base and J by 6 bases, with 14 bases between them. This CDR3 spans 15 amino acids. On this clone itself: The antigen is undetermined.

The study, taken as a whole, reports: PML-onset expanded TRB clones were detectable before and during natalizumab therapy.

Only in-frame clones appear in the TCRdb table, and some are missing; sequencing was by immunoSEQ multiplex PCR. Here the sample spans approximately 31,000 clones, 75% to 90% being singletons. Indicated time point: before natalizumab initiation. The sequence came from a human donor with multiple sclerosis. The chain couples TRBV7-2 to TRBJ2-3; D is uncertain. Sequenced material: PBMCs. CDR3 in DNA: TGTGCCAGCAGCTTAGTTGGGGTAGCCTCTGATACGCAGTATTTT. It codes for CASSLVGVASDTQYF.